What follows are 14 T cell receptor beta chains derived from one specimen sequenced in a study of response to subunit inactivated influenza vaccine. TCRdb recomputed calls from the RT-PCR reads with MiXCR, one row per CDR3 protein. The table lists about 570,000 distinct CDR3 sequences, 11% of them singletons. Separately, the same data were catalogued under a study of T cells expressing NK-cell markers. That report adds: Making the TCR beta cDNA relied on 5'RACE template switching with UMIs.

Sequencing was performed on PBMCs from blood, taken on the day of vaccination. Receptor source: a man aged 50-59 years who received an inactivated influenza vaccine.

This clonotype was seen a handful of times. This sequence joins TRBV12-3 or TRBV12-4 and TRBJ2-2, with D perhaps matching TRBD2 (5 bases). This CDR3 is 14 amino acids long. V was pared by 2 bases and J by 7 bases, with 11 bases between. Here the CDR3 DNA reads TGTGCCAGCAGTTTACTAGCTAAAGGCGGGGAGCTGTTTTTT. This gives the protein CASSLLAKGGELFF.

V and J are TRBV6-5 and TRBJ2-5, with D perhaps assigned TRBD1 or TRBD2 (5 bases each). The V end lost 0 bases, the J end lost 3 bases, and 17 bases lay between the germline ends. This CDR3 is 17 amino acids long. CDR1 and CDR2 (germline): MNHEY, SVGAGI. CDR3 bases: TGTGCCAGCAGTTACTCGTGGCAGATAGAGGGGAAAGAGACCCAGTACTTC. Protein sequence: CASSYSWQIEGKETQYF.

This clonotype appeared many times. The J gene is TRBJ2-2, the V gene TRBV15; D unclear. Per germline, CDR1 LNHNV and CDR2 YYDKDF (reference sequence). V shed 3 bases and J shed 5 bases, with 4 bases lying between them. The CDR3 runs to 12 residues. Written as DNA, the CDR3 is TGTGCCACCAGCAGGGAGACCGGGGAGCTGTTTTTT. Residues: CATSRETGELFF.

This clonotype has a handful of counts. The J gene is TRBJ2-2, the V gene TRBV20-1, with 7 bases identical to TRBD2. Germline CDR1 and CDR2: DFQATT and SNEGSKA (reference sequence). Trimming at V came to 4 bases and at J to 7 bases, leaving 12 bases not matched to a gene. This CDR3 region has 15 residues. The CDR3 DNA sequence: TGCAGTGCTATTGAAGCGGGGCGGGGAATCGGGGAGCTGTTTTTT. Residues: CSAIEAGRGIGELFF.

The V gene is TRBV5-6, the J gene TRBJ1-2; 7 bases match TRBD1. The CDR3 spans 15 residues. Unmatched junction bases numbered 15, after V lost 5 bases and J lost 8 bases. Germline CDR1 reads SGHDT; CDR2 reads YYEEEE. The DNA for the CDR3 is TGTGCCAGCAGTCGATCTACAGGGGACACTTACGGCTACACCTTC. Translated, it gives CASSRSTGDTYGYTF.

The J gene is TRBJ2-7, the V gene TRBV28; 8 bases are a match to TRBD1. The CDR3 spans 15 residues. Germline V gives CDR1 MDHEN, CDR2 SYDVKM. Trimming removed 2 bases from V and 5 bases from J; junction bases left unmatched: 8. Here the CDR3 reads CASSLEGSGGNEQYF. The CDR3 nucleotides are TGTGCCAGCAGTTTAGAAGGGTCAGGGGGCAACGAGCAGTACTTC.

The J gene is TRBJ1-1, the V gene TRBV7-9; D is undetermined. V lost 3 bases and J lost 3, with 11 bases in between. The CDR3 contains 14 residues. CDR1 is SEHNR, CDR2 FQNEAQ, per germline (reference sequence). DNA for the CDR3: TGTGCCAGCAGCTTCGTTGCAGATTACACTGAAGCTTTCTTT. Translating it yields CASSFVADYTEAFF.

The rearrangement uses TRBV9 and TRBJ1-6; no definite D call. This CDR3 contains 16 residues. With 0 bases removed from V and 0 bases from J, the gap between germline ends came to 7 bases. Germline CDR1 is SGDLS and CDR2 is YYNGEE. CDR3 residues: CASSVASSSYNSPLHF. CDR3 DNA: TGTGCCAGCAGCGTAGCGTCGAGCTCCTATAATTCACCCCTCCACTTT.

The chain is built from TRBV7-7 and TRBJ2-5, with D unclear. Germline V gene sequence: CDR1 SSHAT, CDR2 FNYEAQ (reference sequence). With 1 base removed from V and 5 bases from J, the gap between germline ends came to 17 bases. This CDR3 spans 16 amino acids. Here the CDR3 reads CASSLGYTIQGETQYF. CDR3 DNA: TGTGCCAGCAGCTTAGGGTATACAATCCAAGGGGAGACCCAGTACTTC.

This clonotype was detected a few times. The V gene is TRBV24-1, the J gene TRBJ2-7, with D perhaps being TRBD1 or TRBD2 (5 bases each). Per the germline V gene, CDR1 is KGHDR and CDR2 is SFDVKD. This CDR3 spans 13 amino acids. V shed 5 bases and J shed 1 base, with 8 bases lying between them. The CDR3 region is CATSGDRSYEQYF. The DNA for the CDR3 is TGTGCCACCAGTGGGGACCGTTCCTACGAGCAGTACTTC.

The chain links TRBV7-8 to TRBJ1-6; a possible D gene is TRBD1 (6 bases). This CDR3 has 14 amino acids. Germline V gene lookup returns CDR1 SGHVS and CDR2 FQNEAQ. V lost 4 bases and J 9 bases, leaving 13 bases between the germline ends. The CDR3 coding sequence is TGTGCCAGCAGCTGGGACTTAGGGGGTTCACCCCTCCACTTT. Translation: CASSWDLGGSPLHF.

This clonotype was observed a handful of times. DNA of the CDR3: TGTGCCAGCAGCTTAGTTCCGGGAGGTAAAGATACGCAGTATTTT. Translating it yields CASSLVPGGKDTQYF. The chain links TRBV7-2 to TRBJ2-3; the match to TRBD2 covers 7 bases. Losses at the gene ends were 1 base for V and 5 bases for J; bases not matched to a gene: 6. Looked up from germline, CDR1 is SGHTA and CDR2 is FQGNSA. The CDR3 extends over 15 amino acids. The full variable domain, with the rest looked up from reference TRBV7-2 and TRBJ2-3, is GAGVSQSPSNKVTEKGKDVELRCDPISGHTALYWYRQSLGQGLEFLIYFQGNSAPDKSGLPSDRFSAERTGGSVSTLTIQRTQQEDSAVYLCASSLVPGGKDTQYFGPGTRLTVL.

This clonotype was counted between two and nine times. V gene TRBV20-1 combines with J gene TRBJ1-1; no reliable D call. The germline CDR1 and CDR2 sequences are DFQATT and SNEGSKA (reference sequence). This CDR3 is built from 16 residues. V was clipped by 1 base and J by 1 base, with 16 bases between them. Here the CDR3 DNA reads TGCAGTGCTAGAGCCGGACTCAGCCACCCGAACACTGAAGCTTTCTTT. It specifies CSARAGLSHPNTEAFF.

This chain links TRBV15 with TRBJ2-5, with a weak D call TRBD1 (5 bases). The germline gives CDR1 LNHNV, CDR2 YYDKDF (reference sequence). This CDR3 has 14 residues. Between the trimmed V and J ends, which lost 6 bases and 0 bases, there was a span of 11 bases. Here the CDR3 reads CATRIRANQETQYF. CDR3 sequence (DNA): TGTGCCACCAGGATCAGGGCAAACCAAGAGACCCAGTACTTC. The full variable domain, rest sourced from reference TRBV15 and TRBJ2-5, is DAMVIQNPRYQVTQFGKPVTLSCSQTLNHNVMYWYQQKSSQAPKLLFHYYDKDFNNEADTPDNFQSRRPNTSFCFLDIRSPGLGDTAMYLCATRIRANQETQYFGPGTRLLVL.